This TCR beta chain was found in a study of identical twins. CDR3 length: 12 residues. V was cut by 5 bases and J by 0 bases, with 2 bases left in between. Germline V CDR1 and CDR2: DFQATT, SNEGSKA (reference sequence). TCRdb analysed the 5' RACE reads with MiXCR anew, one entry per CDR3 protein. The table records roughly 250,000 distinct CDR3 sequences, more than 12% of them present only once. Sequencing used memory (CD45RO+) T cells sorted from blood. The rearrangement joins TRBV20-1 to TRBJ2-6, with D unresolved. This sequence originates from a woman aged 18-29 years in good health. The CDR3 loop reads CSAYSGANVLTF. CDR3 DNA sequence: TGCAGTGCTTACTCTGGGGCCAACGTCCTGACTTTC.